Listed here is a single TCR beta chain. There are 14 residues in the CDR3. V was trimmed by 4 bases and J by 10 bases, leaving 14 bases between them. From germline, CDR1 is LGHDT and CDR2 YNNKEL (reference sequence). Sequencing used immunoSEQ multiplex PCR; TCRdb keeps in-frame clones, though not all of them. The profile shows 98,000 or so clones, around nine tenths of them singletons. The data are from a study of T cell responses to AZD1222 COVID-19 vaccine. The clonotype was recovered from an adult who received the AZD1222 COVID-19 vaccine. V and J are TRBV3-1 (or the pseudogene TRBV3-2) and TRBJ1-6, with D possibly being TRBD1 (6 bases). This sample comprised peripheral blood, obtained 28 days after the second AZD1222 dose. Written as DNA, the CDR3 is TGTGCCAGCAGCCTACAGGGTTTACGATCACCCCTCCACTTT. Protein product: CASSLQGLRSPLHF.